The 20 T cell receptor beta chains below all came from one sample that was sequenced in a study of cytomegalovirus exposure and HLA in healthy donors. PCR was performed using 60 Vbeta and 13 Jbeta primers. TCRdb's copy holds only in-frame clones and misses some; the assay was immunoSEQ multiplex PCR. This table has 150,000 to 200,000 clones, 77% appearing once. Material: PBMCs. The receptor source for this set is a woman in her twenties or thirties in good health and CMV-seronegative.

The gene calls are TRBV27 and TRBJ1-2; 7 nucleotides agree with TRBD1. V shed 3 bases and J 7 bases; nucleotides not matched to a gene: 8. The CDR3 covers 14 residues. Germline CDR1 and CDR2: MNHEY and SMNVEV (reference sequence). The CDR3 reads CASSLRGQEGGYTF. In DNA, the CDR3 is TGTGCCAGCAGTTTGAGGGGGCAAGAGGGTGGCTACACCTTC.

The gene calls are TRBV27 and TRBJ2-7; D perhaps matches TRBD2 (6 bases). V lost 4 bases, J lost 3 bases, and 16 bases lay in between. The CDR3 covers 15 residues. Germline V lookup: CDR1 MNHEY, CDR2 SMNVEV (reference sequence). CDR3: CASSSSGGRYYEQYF. CDR3 DNA sequence: TGTGCCAGCAGTTCCTCCGGGGGTAGATACTACGAGCAGTACTTC.

The gene calls are TRBV10-3 and TRBJ2-5; TRBD2 aligns across 11 bases. V lost 8 bases, J lost 1 base, and 9 bases stayed unmatched. The CDR3 spans 16 residues. Germline V CDR1 and CDR2: ENHRY, SYGVKD. CDR3 in DNA: TGTGCCATCGGAACCCGACTAGCGGGGAGCCAAGAGACCCAGTACTTC. It specifies CAIGTRLAGSQETQYF.

The V gene is TRBV4-1, the J gene TRBJ2-1, with D tentatively TRBD2 (5 bases). The ends were cut back, 0 bases at V and 9 bases at J, with 27 bases in the middle. The CDR3 contains 19 residues. Germline V gives CDR1 MGHRA, CDR2 YSYEKL. The chain's CDR3 is CASSQDTPPERRGGGEQFF. In nucleotides, the CDR3 is TGCGCCAGCAGCCAAGATACGCCCCCCGAGCGGAGAGGAGGAGGTGAGCAGTTCTTC.

J is TRBJ1-2 and V is TRBV27, with D tentatively TRBD1 (6 bases). V was clipped by 5 bases and J by 4 bases, with 23 bases between them. Germline CDR1 reads MNHEY; CDR2 reads SMNVEV (reference sequence). The CDR3 length is 17 residues. The CDR3 DNA reads as TGTGCCAGCAGTCCCTTCGGGACACCCGCCGGTGGCTATGGCTACACCTTC. This sequence encodes CASSPFGTPAGGYGYTF.

The chain carries TRBV7-3 and TRBJ2-5; 9 bases align to TRBD2. The length of the CDR3 is 15 residues. The germline V gene encodes CDR1 SGHTA and CDR2 FQGTGA. Trimming cost V 3 bases and J 5 bases; bases outside gene matches: 7. This CDR3 reads CASSFLAGTRETQYF. CDR3 bases: TGTGCCAGCAGCTTCCTAGCGGGGACCCGTGAGACCCAGTACTTC.

The rearrangement links TRBV29-1 to TRBJ1-1, with TRBD1 identical over 9 bases. From germline, CDR1 is SQVTM and CDR2 ANQGSEA. This CDR3 comprises 13 residues. The junction had 5 bases not matched to a gene; V was cut back by 7 bases and J by 2 bases. CDR3 region: CSAKTGGNTEAFF. Here the CDR3 DNA reads TGCAGCGCGAAGACAGGGGGAAACACTGAAGCTTTCTTT.

The genes are TRBV27 and TRBJ1-2; possible D gene TRBD1, 6 bases. This CDR3 spans 16 amino acids. The germline V gene encodes CDR1 MNHEY and CDR2 SMNVEV (reference sequence). V gave up 3 bases and J gave up 5 bases, with 19 bases separating them. CDR3 nucleotide sequence: TGTGCCAGCAGTTTTGGACCAAACAGGGAGTCTTATGGCTACACCTTC. Translating it yields CASSFGPNRESYGYTF.

The V and J genes are TRBV30 and TRBJ1-1; 9 nucleotides agree with TRBD1. Germline CDR1 is GTSNPN and CDR2 is SVGIG (reference sequence). The CDR3 runs 15 residues. J gave up 4 bases and V 3 bases, and 9 bases lay outside the gene matches. The CDR3 DNA sequence: TGTGCCTGGAGGTTAACAGGGGGCAGGAGCACTGAAGCTTTCTTT. Its translation: CAWRLTGGRSTEAFF.

The gene calls are TRBV9 and TRBJ1-4; TRBD1 aligns across 7 bases. CDR1 is SGDLS, CDR2 YYNGEE, per germline. V was clipped by 10 bases and J by 8 bases; unmatched bases: 11. This CDR3 region has 13 residues. The CDR3 nucleotides read TGTGCCCTCGGTCGACAGGGAGACGAAAAACTGTTTTTT. This translates into CALGRQGDEKLFF.

This clone came up once. The rearrangement links TRBV7-3 to TRBJ2-1; 8 bases align to TRBD2. Unmatched junction bases numbered 3, after V lost 1 base and J lost 10 bases. Germline values: CDR1 SGHTA, CDR2 FQGTGA. The CDR3 spans 13 residues. This CDR3 is CASSLIRGGEQFF. The CDR3 coding sequence is TGTGCCAGCAGCTTAATTCGGGGGGGGGAGCAGTTCTTC.

The chain carries TRBV7-3 and TRBJ2-5; 15 bases are shared with TRBD2. The CDR3 is 18 amino acids. The ends lost 5 bases at V and 4 bases at J; junction bases unmatched: 11. Germline-derived CDR1 and CDR2 are SGHTA and FQGTGA. For the CDR3, the DNA is TGTGCCAGCAGCCCTGGACTAGCGGGGGGGATCGGAAGAGAGACCCAGTACTTC. Protein product: CASSPGLAGGIGRETQYF.

V usage is TRBV5-1 and J usage is TRBJ2-3, with TRBD1 matching over 8 bases. With V trimmed by 4 bases and J by 5 bases, 6 bases remained unmatched. This CDR3 contains 14 residues. Looked up from germline, CDR1 is SGHRS and CDR2 is YFSETQ. The CDR3 loop is CASSPTGAGDTQYF. The CDR3 DNA sequence: TGCGCCAGCAGCCCGACAGGGGCGGGAGATACGCAGTATTTT. The full variable domain, in which reference TRBV5-1 and TRBJ2-3 provide the parts outside the CDR3, is KAGVTQTPRYLIKTRGQQVTLSCSPISGHRSVSWYQQTPGQGLQFLFEYFSETQRNKGNFPGRFSGRQFSNSRSEMNVSTLELGDSALYLCASSPTGAGDTQYFGPGTRLTVL.

The V and J genes are TRBV7-3 and TRBJ2-2; TRBD2 agrees at 10 bases. V lost 5 bases, J lost 6 bases, and 6 bases stayed unmatched. CDR3 length: 15 residues. Germline values: CDR1 SGHTA, CDR2 FQGTGA. CDR3 region: CASSQLAGFSGELFF. The CDR3 nucleotides are TGTGCCAGCAGCCAACTAGCGGGATTTTCCGGGGAGCTGTTTTTT.

V gene TRBV5-4 combines with J gene TRBJ2-1, with 9 bases lining up with TRBD1. J lost 3 bases, V lost 2 bases, and 3 bases had no gene match. CDR1 and CDR2 from the germline V gene are SGHNT and YYREEE (reference sequence). The CDR3 runs 15 residues. The CDR3 reads CASSFGQGYYNEQFF. The CDR3 DNA is TGTGCCAGCAGCTTCGGACAGGGGTACTACAATGAGCAGTTCTTC.

The V and J genes are TRBV19 and TRBJ1-5; the match to TRBD1 covers 9 bases. V was clipped by 7 bases and J by 0 bases; unmatched bases: 4. Germline CDR1 and CDR2: LNHDA and SQIVND (reference sequence). The CDR3 extends over 15 amino acids. CDR3 nucleotide sequence: TGTGCCAGTACCCGGACAGGGGCTAGCAATCAGCCCCAGCATTTT. This encodes CASTRTGASNQPQHF.

This rearrangement joins TRBV5-4 to TRBJ2-1; D may be TRBD2 (5 bases). This CDR3 contains 15 residues. The V end was cut by 0 bases, the J end by 0 bases, with 7 bases between. The germline CDR1 and CDR2 sequences are SGHNT and YYREEE (reference sequence). CDR3 DNA: TGTGCCAGCAGCTTGGGGACTCCCTCCTACAATGAGCAGTTCTTC. It is translated as CASSLGTPSYNEQFF.

V usage is TRBV9 and J usage is TRBJ2-1, with 10 bases aligning to TRBD2. The CDR3 is 19 residues long. V dropped 0 bases and J dropped 0; count of bases not matched to a gene: 9. CDR1 SGDLS and CDR2 YYNGEE come from the germline V gene. CDR3 nucleotides: TGTGCCAGCAGCGTAGCTACTAGCGGGGTCCTGAGCTCCTACAATGAGCAGTTCTTC. Protein: CASSVATSGVLSSYNEQFF.

As for this clone: The junction differs from germline at one of its ends, possibly a read error. The chain employs TRBV7-7 and TRBJ2-7, with D perhaps matching TRBD2 (7 bases). Germline CDR1 and CDR2: SSHAT and FNYEAQ (reference sequence). This CDR3 has 15 residues. The CDR3 here is CASSLFAGAPYEQYF. The CDR3 DNA reads as TGTGCTAGCAGCTTATTCGCGGGGGCCCCCTACGAGCAGTACTTC.

This chain joins TRBV9 and TRBJ1-2; TRBD1 matches at 7 bases. The germline CDR1 and CDR2 sequences are SGDLS and YYNGEE. The ends lost 0 bases at V and 1 base at J; junction bases unmatched: 0. CDR3 length equals 14 residues. This CDR3 reads CASSVGTGNYGYTF. DNA of the CDR3: TGTGCCAGCAGCGTAGGGACAGGTAACTATGGCTACACCTTC.